One sample yielded the 3 T cell receptor beta chains listed below, sequenced in a study of PD-1 blockade in classical Hodgkin lymphoma. Libraries were prepared by immunoSEQ multiplex PCR; TCRdb keeps only in-frame clonotypes and omits some of them. Altogether 98,000 or so clones are present, 80% to 90% being singletons, with the ten largest covering 15% to 20%. Every patient experienced relapse after autologous stem cell transplantation, and brentuximab vedotin exposure varied. The material was peripheral blood mononuclear cells (PBMCs), obtained before the second cycle of nivolumab. The receptors were gathered from a human donor with classical Hodgkin lymphoma.

The V gene is TRBV7-2, the J gene TRBJ1-2; D gene ambiguous. V was shortened by 3 bases and J by 2 bases, with 16 bases between the two germline ends. The CDR3 totals 16 residues. Germline values: CDR1 SGHTA, CDR2 FQGNSA. CDR3 sequence reads: CASSFEQILNNYGYTF. The CDR3 DNA is TGTGCCAGCAGCTTTGAACAGATACTTAACAACTATGGCTACACCTTC. Using reference TRBV7-2 and TRBJ1-2 for the parts outside the CDR3, the full variable domain is GAGVSQSPSNKVTEKGKDVELRCDPISGHTALYWYRQSLGQGLEFLIYFQGNSAPDKSGLPSDRFSAERTGGSVSTLTIQRTQQEDSAVYLCASSFEQILNNYGYTFGSGTRLTVV.

The chain combines TRBV2 with TRBJ2-5, with 7 bases aligning to TRBD1. V lost 6 bases and J lost 1; bases outside the gene matches: 8. There are 15 residues in the CDR3. Germline lookup yields CDR1 SNHLY and CDR2 FYNNEI. CDR3 bases: TGTGCCAGCAGCCAGAACAGGGGACCCCAAGAGACCCAGTACTTC. It specifies CASSQNRGPQETQYF.

The V call is TRBV6-1, the J call TRBJ1-2, with D possibly TRBD1 on 5 matching bases. Looked up from germline, CDR1 is MNHNS and CDR2 is SASEGT. The CDR3 totals 13 residues. Between the trimmed V and J ends, which lost 2 bases and 8 bases, there was a span of 12 bases. The DNA for the CDR3 is TGTGCCAGCAGTGAATCACCAGGGCGAGGCTACACCTTC. It encodes CASSESPGRGYTF.